This T cell receptor beta chain was identified in a study of control samples from healthy donors and cancer patients. TCRdb keeps only in-frame clones here, not all; method: immunoSEQ multiplex PCR. The sample carries approximately 100,000 clones, about 89% recorded once. The CDR3 runs 15 residues. J gave up 4 bases and V 7 bases, and 6 bases lay outside the gene matches. In germline, CDR1 is MNHEY, CDR2 SVGAGI. The V call is TRBV6-5, the J call TRBJ2-3; TRBD2 matches at 12 bases. The sample comprised blood. This TCR derives from a man aged 25 to 45 in good health. In DNA, the CDR3 is TGTGCCAGCACCCCACTAGCGGGGGGATCAGATACGCAGTATTTT. Its translation: CASTPLAGGSDTQYF.